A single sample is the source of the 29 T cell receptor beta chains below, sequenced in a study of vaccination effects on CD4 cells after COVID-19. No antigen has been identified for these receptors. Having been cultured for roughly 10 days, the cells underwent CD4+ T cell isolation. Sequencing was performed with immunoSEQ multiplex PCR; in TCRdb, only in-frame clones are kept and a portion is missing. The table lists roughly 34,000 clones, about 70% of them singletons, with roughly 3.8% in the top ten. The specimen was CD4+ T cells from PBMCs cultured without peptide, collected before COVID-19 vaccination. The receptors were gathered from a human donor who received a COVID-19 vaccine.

In nucleotides, the CDR3 is TGCGCCAGCAGCAGGGAGGCGAATTCACCCCTCCACTTT. As protein: CASSREANSPLHF. The J gene is TRBJ1-6, the V gene TRBV5-1; D is ambiguous. Germline CDR1 SGHRS, CDR2 YFSETQ. The CDR3 spans 13 residues. The ends were cut back, 4 bases at V and 7 bases at J, with 9 bases in the middle.

The CDR3 sequence: CASSLGQGNEKLFF. CDR3 DNA: TGTGCCAGCAGTTTGGGACAGGGGAATGAAAAACTGTTTTTT. The V and J genes are TRBV2 and TRBJ1-4; 10 nucleotides align to TRBD1. CDR3 length: 14 amino acids. The germline gives CDR1 SNHLY, CDR2 FYNNEI. V dropped 5 bases and J dropped 5; count of bases not matched to a gene: 2.

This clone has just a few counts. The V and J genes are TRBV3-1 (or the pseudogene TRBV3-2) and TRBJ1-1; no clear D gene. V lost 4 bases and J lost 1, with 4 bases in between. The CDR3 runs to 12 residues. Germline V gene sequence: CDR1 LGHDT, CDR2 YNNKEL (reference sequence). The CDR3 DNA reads TGTGCCAGCAGCCGACAGAACACTGAAGCTTTCTTT. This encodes CASSRQNTEAFF.

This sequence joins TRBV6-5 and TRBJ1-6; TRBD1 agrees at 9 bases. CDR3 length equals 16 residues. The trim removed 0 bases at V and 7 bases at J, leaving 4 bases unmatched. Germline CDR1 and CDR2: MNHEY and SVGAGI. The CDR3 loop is CASSYSVQGANSPLHF. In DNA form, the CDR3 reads TGTGCCAGCAGTTACTCGGTACAGGGGGCGAATTCACCCCTCCACTTT.

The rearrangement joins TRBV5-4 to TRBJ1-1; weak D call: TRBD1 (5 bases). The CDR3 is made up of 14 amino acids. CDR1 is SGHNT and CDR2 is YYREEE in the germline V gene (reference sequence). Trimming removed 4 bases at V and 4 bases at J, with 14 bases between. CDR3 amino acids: CASSPNGGRTEAFF. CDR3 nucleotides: TGTGCCAGCAGCCCGAATGGGGGTCGCACTGAAGCTTTCTTT. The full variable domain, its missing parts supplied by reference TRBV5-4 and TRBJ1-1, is ETGVTQSPTHLIKTRGQQVTLRCSSQSGHNTVSWYQQALGQGPQFIFQYYREEENGRGNFPPRFSGLQFPNYSSELNVNALELDDSALYLCASSPNGGRTEAFFGQGTRLTVV.

CDR3 bases: TGTGCCAGCCGGGATGGGACAAACACTGAAGCTTTCTTT. Protein: CASRDGTNTEAFF. The J gene is TRBJ1-1, the V gene TRBV7-6; D may be TRBD1 (6 bases). V lost 8 bases and J lost 2, with 12 bases in between. CDR1 SGHVS and CDR2 FNYEAQ come from the germline V gene. The CDR3 loop spans 13 amino acids.

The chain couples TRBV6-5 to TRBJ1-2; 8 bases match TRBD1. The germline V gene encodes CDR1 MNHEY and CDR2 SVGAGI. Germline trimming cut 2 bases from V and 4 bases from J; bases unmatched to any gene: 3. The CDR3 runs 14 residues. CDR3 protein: CASSYQGATYGYTF. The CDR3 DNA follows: TGTGCCAGCAGTTACCAGGGGGCCACCTATGGCTACACCTTC.

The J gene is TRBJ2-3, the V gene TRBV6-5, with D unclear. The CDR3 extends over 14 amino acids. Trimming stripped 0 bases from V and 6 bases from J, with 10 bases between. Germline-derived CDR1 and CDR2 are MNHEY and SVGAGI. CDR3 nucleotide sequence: TGTGCCAGCAGTTACTCGATCGGGTGGGATACGCAGTATTTT. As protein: CASSYSIGWDTQYF.

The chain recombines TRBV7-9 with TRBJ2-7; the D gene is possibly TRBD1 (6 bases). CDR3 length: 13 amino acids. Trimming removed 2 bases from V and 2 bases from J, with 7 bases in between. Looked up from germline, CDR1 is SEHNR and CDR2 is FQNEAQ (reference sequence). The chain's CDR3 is CASSLSGAYEQYF. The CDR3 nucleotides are TGTGCCAGCAGCTTATCAGGGGCCTACGAGCAGTACTTC.

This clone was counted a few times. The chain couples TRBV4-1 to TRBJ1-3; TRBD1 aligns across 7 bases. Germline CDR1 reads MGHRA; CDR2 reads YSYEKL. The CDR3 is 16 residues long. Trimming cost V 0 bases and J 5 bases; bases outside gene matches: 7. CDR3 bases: TGCGCCAGCAGCCAAGATGACAGGGTCTCCCGAAACACCATATATTTT. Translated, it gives CASSQDDRVSRNTIYF.

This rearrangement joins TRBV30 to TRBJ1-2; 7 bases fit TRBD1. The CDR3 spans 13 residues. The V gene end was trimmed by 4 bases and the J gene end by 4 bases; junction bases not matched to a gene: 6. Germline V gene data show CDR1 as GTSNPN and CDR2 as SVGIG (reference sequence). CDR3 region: CAWNAGTAYGYTF. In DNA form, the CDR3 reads TGTGCCTGGAACGCAGGGACAGCCTATGGCTACACCTTC.

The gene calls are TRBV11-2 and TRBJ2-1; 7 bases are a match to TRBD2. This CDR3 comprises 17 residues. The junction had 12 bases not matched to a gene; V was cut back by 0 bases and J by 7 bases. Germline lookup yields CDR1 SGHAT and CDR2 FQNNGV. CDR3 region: CASSLEGSGDFRNEQFF. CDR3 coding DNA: TGTGCCAGCAGCTTAGAGGGAAGCGGGGACTTTAGGAATGAGCAGTTCTTC. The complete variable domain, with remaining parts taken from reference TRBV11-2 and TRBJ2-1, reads EAGVAQSPRYKIIEKRQSVAFWCNPISGHATLYWYQQILGQGPKLLIQFQNNGVVDDSQLPKDRFSAERLKGVDSTLKIQPAKLEDSAVYLCASSLEGSGDFRNEQFFGPGTRLTVL.

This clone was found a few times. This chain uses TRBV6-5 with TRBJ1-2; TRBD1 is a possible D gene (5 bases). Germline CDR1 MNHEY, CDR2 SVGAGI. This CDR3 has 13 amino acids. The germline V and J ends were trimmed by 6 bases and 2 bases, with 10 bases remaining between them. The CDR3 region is CASRRDLNYGYTF. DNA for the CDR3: TGTGCCAGCAGGCGGGACCTCAACTATGGCTACACCTTC.

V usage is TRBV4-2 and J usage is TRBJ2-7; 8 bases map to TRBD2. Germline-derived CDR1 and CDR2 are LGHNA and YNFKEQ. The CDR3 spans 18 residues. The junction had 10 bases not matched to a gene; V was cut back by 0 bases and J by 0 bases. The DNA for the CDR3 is TGTGCCAGCAGCCAAGATTTGGCCCTAGCGGGTTTCTCCTACGAGCAGTACTTC. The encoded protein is CASSQDLALAGFSYEQYF.

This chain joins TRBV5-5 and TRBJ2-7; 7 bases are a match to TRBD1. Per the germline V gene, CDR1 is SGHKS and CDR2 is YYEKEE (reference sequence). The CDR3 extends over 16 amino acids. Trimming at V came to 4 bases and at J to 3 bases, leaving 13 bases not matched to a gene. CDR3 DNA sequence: TGTGCCAGCAGCCGGCAAGCAAGGACAGGAGACTACGAGCAGTACTTC. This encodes CASSRQARTGDYEQYF.

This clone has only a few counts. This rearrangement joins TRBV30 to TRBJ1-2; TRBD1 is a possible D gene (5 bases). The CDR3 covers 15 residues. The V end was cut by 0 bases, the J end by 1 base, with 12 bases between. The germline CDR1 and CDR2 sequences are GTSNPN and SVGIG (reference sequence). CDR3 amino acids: CAWSVQGEGNYGYTF. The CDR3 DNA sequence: TGTGCCTGGAGTGTACAAGGGGAGGGTAACTATGGCTACACCTTC.

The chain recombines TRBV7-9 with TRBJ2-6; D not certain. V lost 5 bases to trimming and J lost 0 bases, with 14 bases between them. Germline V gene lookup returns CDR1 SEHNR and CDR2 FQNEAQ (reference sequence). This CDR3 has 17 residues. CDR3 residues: CASSDRRVRSGANVLTF. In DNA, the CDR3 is TGTGCCAGCAGCGACCGACGGGTCCGCTCTGGGGCCAACGTCCTGACTTTC.

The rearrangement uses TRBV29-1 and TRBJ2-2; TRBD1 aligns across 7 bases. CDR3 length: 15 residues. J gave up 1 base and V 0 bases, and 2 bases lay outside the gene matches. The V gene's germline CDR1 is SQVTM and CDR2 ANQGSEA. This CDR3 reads CSVEEGDRNTGELFF. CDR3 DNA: TGCAGCGTTGAAGAAGGGGACAGGAACACCGGGGAGCTGTTTTTT.

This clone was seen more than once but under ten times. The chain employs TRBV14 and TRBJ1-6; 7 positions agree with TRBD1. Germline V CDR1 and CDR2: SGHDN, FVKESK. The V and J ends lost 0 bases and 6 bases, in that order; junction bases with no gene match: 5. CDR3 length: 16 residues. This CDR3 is CASSQDFGTANSPLHF. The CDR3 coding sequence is TGTGCCAGCAGCCAAGATTTTGGGACAGCTAATTCACCCCTCCACTTT.

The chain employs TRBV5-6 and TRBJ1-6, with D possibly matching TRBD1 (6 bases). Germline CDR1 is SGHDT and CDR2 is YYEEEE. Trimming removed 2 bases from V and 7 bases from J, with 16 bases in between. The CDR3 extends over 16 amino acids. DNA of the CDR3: TGTGCCAGCAGCTTTCGGCGGGGGGCGCGAAATTCACCCCTCCACTTT. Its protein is CASSFRRGARNSPLHF.

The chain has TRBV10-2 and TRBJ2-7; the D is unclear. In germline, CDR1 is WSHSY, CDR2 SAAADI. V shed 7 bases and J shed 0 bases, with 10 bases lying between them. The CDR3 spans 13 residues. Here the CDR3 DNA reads TGCGCCAGCACCCAGCAACCCTCCTACGAGCAGTACTTC. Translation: CASTQQPSYEQYF.

The CDR3 reads CASSPGRTLNTGELFF. DNA of the CDR3: TGTGCCAGCAGCCCTGGGAGGACTCTGAACACCGGGGAGCTGTTTTTT. The V and J genes are TRBV7-7 and TRBJ2-2; maybe TRBD2 (6 bases). Deletions cut 5 bases from V and 1 base from J, with 14 bases between. The CDR3 covers 16 residues. Germline V lookup: CDR1 SSHAT, CDR2 FNYEAQ (reference sequence).

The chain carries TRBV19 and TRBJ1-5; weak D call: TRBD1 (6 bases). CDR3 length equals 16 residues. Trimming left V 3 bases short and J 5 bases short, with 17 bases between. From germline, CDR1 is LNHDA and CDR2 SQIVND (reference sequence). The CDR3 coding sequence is TGTGCCAGTAGTATTTCCGGGCCGGGGGGCTATCAGCCCCAGCATTTT. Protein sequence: CASSISGPGGYQPQHF.

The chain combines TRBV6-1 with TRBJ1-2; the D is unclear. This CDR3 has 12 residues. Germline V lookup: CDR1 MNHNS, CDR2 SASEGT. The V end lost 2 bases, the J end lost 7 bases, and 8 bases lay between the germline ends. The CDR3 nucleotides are TGTGCCAGCAGTGAAATGGCGAGTGGCTACACCTTC. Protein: CASSEMASGYTF.

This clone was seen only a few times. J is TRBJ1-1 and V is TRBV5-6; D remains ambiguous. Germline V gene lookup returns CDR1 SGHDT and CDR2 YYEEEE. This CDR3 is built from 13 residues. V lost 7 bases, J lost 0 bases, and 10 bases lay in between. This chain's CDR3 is CASLLGMNTEAFF. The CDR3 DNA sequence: TGTGCCAGCCTCCTTGGAATGAACACTGAAGCTTTCTTT.

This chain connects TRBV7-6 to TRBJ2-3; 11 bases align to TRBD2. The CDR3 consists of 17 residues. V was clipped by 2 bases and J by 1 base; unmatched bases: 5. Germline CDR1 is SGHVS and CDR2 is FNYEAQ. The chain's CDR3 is CASSLFPLAGGTDTQYF. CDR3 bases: TGTGCCAGCAGCTTATTCCCACTAGCGGGGGGCACAGATACGCAGTATTTT.

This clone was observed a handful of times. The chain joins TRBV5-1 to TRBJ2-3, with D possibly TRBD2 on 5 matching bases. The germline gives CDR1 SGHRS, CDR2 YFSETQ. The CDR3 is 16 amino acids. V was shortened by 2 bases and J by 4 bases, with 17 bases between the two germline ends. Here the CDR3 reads CASSFQGGPTPDTQYF. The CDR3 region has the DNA TGCGCCAGCAGCTTCCAAGGAGGTCCCACGCCAGATACGCAGTATTTT.

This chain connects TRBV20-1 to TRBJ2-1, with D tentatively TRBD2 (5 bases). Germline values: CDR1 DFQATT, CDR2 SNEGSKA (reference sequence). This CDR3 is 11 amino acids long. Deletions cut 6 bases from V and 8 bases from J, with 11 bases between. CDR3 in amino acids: CSALLGYEQFF. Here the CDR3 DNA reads TGCAGTGCCCTACTAGGTTATGAGCAGTTCTTC.

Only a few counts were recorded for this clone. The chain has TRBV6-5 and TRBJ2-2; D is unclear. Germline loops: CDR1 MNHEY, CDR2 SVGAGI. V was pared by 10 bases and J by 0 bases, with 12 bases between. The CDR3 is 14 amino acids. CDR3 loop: CAILRAANTGELFF. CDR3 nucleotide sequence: TGTGCCATCCTTAGGGCGGCGAACACCGGGGAGCTGTTTTTT.